A selection of T cell receptor beta chains follows, all from one sample in a study of T cell responses to AZD1222 COVID-19 vaccine. Sequenced by immunoSEQ multiplex PCR; TCRdb stores in-frame clones only, minus some. The sample includes 100,000 or so clones, roughly 87% seen only once; the top ten take 40% to 55%. This material consisted of peripheral blood, taken 28 days after the second AZD1222 dose. The receptors shown here come from an adult who received the AZD1222 COVID-19 vaccine. The CDR3 runs from the conserved cysteine through the conserved F or W. D genes are given only for firm matches. Clone size is not always given. Where it is, it says once, few, many or a class for expanded clones.

abundance,d_gene,j_gene,v_gene,CDR3aa,CDR3nt
NA,NA,TRBJ2-3,TRBV4-1,CASSPVAGVGDTQYF,TGCGCCAGCAGCCCTGTCGCCGGGGTAGGAGATACGCAGTATTTT
NA,TRBD1,TRBJ2-1,TRBV3-1/TRBV3-2,CASSRTGGNEQFF,TGTGCCAGCAGTCGGACAGGGGGCAATGAGCAGTTCTTC
NA,TRBD2,TRBJ2-3,TRBV7-8,CASSWGLARSTDTQYF,TGTGCCAGCAGCTGGGGACTAGCGAGATCCACAGATACGCAGTATTTT
NA,NA,TRBJ2-7,TRBV5-1,CASGQGVPSSYEQYF,TGCGCCAGCGGTCAAGGGGTACCGAGCTCCTACGAGCAGTACTTC
NA,NA,TRBJ2-5,TRBV11-2,CASSIPYEETQYF,TGTGCCAGCAGCATCCCCTACGAGGAGACCCAGTACTTC
NA,TRBD1,TRBJ2-6,TRBV28,CASSWDRASSGANVLTF,TGTGCCAGCAGTTGGGACAGAGCTAGCTCTGGGGCCAACGTCCTGACTTTC
NA,NA,TRBJ2-1,TRBV5-1,CASSLGRVYNEQFF,TGCGCCAGCAGCTTGGGCCGGGTCTACAATGAGCAGTTCTTC
once,NA,TRBJ1-5,TRBV7-9,CASSSATGATNQPQHF,TGTGCCAGCAGCTCCGCGACAGGCGCTACTAATCAGCCCCAGCATTTT
NA,NA,TRBJ2-5,TRBV28,CASSMPHQTQYF,TGTGCCAGCAGTATGCCTCACCAGACCCAGTACTTC
NA,TRBD2,TRBJ2-1,TRBV5-1,CASHLRLAGVDEQFF,TGCGCCAGCCACCTTCGCCTAGCGGGAGTCGATGAGCAGTTCTTC
once,TRBD2,TRBJ2-3,TRBV7-2,CASGKREREDTQYF,TGTGCCAGCGGCAAGCGGGAGAGAGAAGATACGCAGTATTTT
NA,NA,TRBJ2-7,TRBV15,CATSRDPGSSYEQYF,TGTGCCACCAGCAGAGATCCAGGGAGCTCCTACGAGCAGTACTTC
NA,NA,TRBJ2-3,TRBV10-3,CAIRGGGARTDTQYF,TGTGCCATCAGGGGAGGAGGGGCCCGCACAGATACGCAGTATTTT
NA,TRBD2,TRBJ2-7,TRBV7-3,CASSLTSGAGGPYEQYF,TGTGCCAGCAGCTTAACGTCCGGAGCGGGAGGGCCTTACGAGCAGTACTTC
NA,TRBD2,TRBJ2-2,TRBV27,CASTLIAGGTGELFF,TGTGCCAGCACCCTGATAGCGGGAGGTACCGGGGAGCTGTTTTTT
few,NA,TRBJ2-3,TRBV7-6,CASSLEGGTTDTQYF,TGTGCCAGCAGCTTAGAGGGGGGGACCACAGATACGCAGTATTTT
NA,TRBD1,TRBJ1-3,TRBV7-6,CASSQGASGNTIYF,TGTGCCAGCAGCCAGGGGGCCTCTGGAAACACCATATATTTT
NA,NA,TRBJ1-1,TRBV2,CASTRTTGEAFF,TGTGCCAGCACGCGTACGACCGGTGAAGCTTTCTTT
NA,NA,TRBJ2-5,TRBV5-1,CASSIGTRETQYF,TGCGCCAGCAGCATCGGGACTCGTGAGACCCAGTACTTC
NA,NA,TRBJ1-2,TRBV7-2,CASSPRDPGIYGYTF,TGTGCCAGCAGCCCGAGGGACCCGGGTATCTATGGCTACACCTTC
NA,NA,TRBJ2-5,TRBV28,CASSLHGGLQETQYF,TGTGCCAGCAGCTTGCACGGGGGACTCCAAGAGACCCAGTACTTC
NA,TRBD1,TRBJ1-1,TRBV30,CAWSLLGQGARDAFF,TGTGCCTGGAGTCTACTCGGACAGGGGGCTAGGGATGCTTTCTTT
NA,NA,TRBJ1-6,TRBV3-1/TRBV3-2,CASSPLRGVGNSPLHF,TGTGCCAGCAGCCCCTTAAGGGGAGTGGGGAATTCACCCCTCCACTTT
NA,TRBD2,TRBJ2-7,TRBV3-1/TRBV3-2,CASSPTAPRTSNYEQYF,TGTGCCAGCAGCCCTACTGCACCCCGGACTAGTAACTACGAGCAGTACTTC
NA,NA,TRBJ2-7,TRBV29-1,CSVRVEKPYEQYF,TGCAGCGTCCGTGTAGAAAAACCCTACGAGCAGTACTTC
NA,NA,TRBJ1-5,TRBV7-8,CASSLVFGPSNQPQHF,TGTGCCAGCAGCTTAGTTTTTGGGCCATCAAATCAGCCCCAGCATTTT
NA,NA,TRBJ1-1,TRBV28,CASSVSRGLTEAFF,TGTGCCAGCAGCGTCTCGCGGGGGTTGACTGAAGCTTTCTTT
NA,TRBD2,TRBJ2-5,TRBV7-8,CASSLRSDPSGSRGETQYF,TGTGCCAGCAGCCTAAGATCGGACCCTAGCGGGAGTCGGGGTGAGACCCAGTACTTC
NA,TRBD2,TRBJ2-1,TRBV4-3,CASSQDQGSGRAREQFF,TGCGCCAGCAGCCAAGATCAAGGTAGCGGGAGGGCCCGTGAGCAGTTCTTC
NA,TRBD1,TRBJ1-2,TRBV6-1,CASSEALGTGLGYGYTF,TGTGCCAGCAGTGAAGCGCTGGGGACAGGGCTCGGCTATGGCTACACCTTC
NA,NA,TRBJ1-1,TRBV5-1,CASSSGQAGAEAFF,TGCGCCAGCAGCTCGGGACAAGCAGGGGCTGAAGCTTTCTTT
once,TRBD2,TRBJ2-1,TRBV6-5,CASSQPAGAYNEQFF,TGTGCCAGCAGCCAACCAGCGGGAGCCTACAATGAGCAGTTCTTC
NA,NA,TRBJ1-5,TRBV19,CASTSRRVAGQPQHF,TGTGCCAGTACTTCAAGGAGGGTGGCGGGTCAGCCCCAGCATTTT
NA,TRBD1,TRBJ1-5,TRBV28,CASSFVRGLRNQPQHF,TGTGCCAGCAGTTTCGTAAGGGGGCTTCGGAATCAGCCCCAGCATTTT
NA,TRBD2,TRBJ2-7,TRBV25-1,CASGLAGGLPYEQYF,TGTGCCAGCGGCCTAGCGGGAGGGCTCCCCTACGAGCAGTACTTC
once,NA,TRBJ1-5,TRBV28,CASSFPDGPNQPQHF,TGTGCCAGCAGTTTCCCAGACGGGCCCAATCAGCCCCAGCATTTT
NA,NA,TRBJ2-7,TRBV19,CASSISHTGPPYEQYF,TGTGCCAGTAGTATTTCCCATACGGGACCCCCGTACGAGCAGTACTTC
NA,TRBD1,TRBJ1-1,TRBV3-1/TRBV3-2,CASSLTSYRGGTEAFF,TGTGCCAGCAGCCTCACCTCCTACAGGGGAGGGACTGAAGCTTTCTTT
few,TRBD2,TRBJ2-5,TRBV28,CASSEGGTSPRRYQETQYF,TGTGCCAGCAGTGAAGGTGGGACTAGCCCCAGACGGTACCAAGAGACCCAGTACTTC
NA,NA,TRBJ1-1,TRBV28,CASQGDNTEAFF,TGTGCCAGCCAGGGCGACAACACTGAAGCTTTCTTT
NA,TRBD2,TRBJ2-3,TRBV7-2,CASSLGAGGRTDTQYF,TGTGCCAGCAGCTTAGGAGCGGGAGGACGGACAGATACGCAGTATTTT
NA,NA,TRBJ1-6,TRBV28,CASRAGASALHF,TGTGCCAGCAGAGCGGGAGCTAGTGCCCTCCACTTT
NA,TRBD1,TRBJ2-2,TRBV7-6,CASSLVDGTGDTGELFF,TGTGCCAGCAGCTTAGTTGACGGGACAGGGGACACCGGGGAGCTGTTTTTT
NA,NA,TRBJ1-1,TRBV5-6,CASSLGREGAFF,TGTGCCAGCAGCTTGGGCAGGGAAGGAGCTTTCTTT
NA,NA,TRBJ2-6,TRBV5-1,CASSLEGPWANVLTF,TGCGCCAGCAGCTTGGAAGGTCCCTGGGCCAACGTCCTGACTTTC
NA,NA,TRBJ2-1,TRBV4-2,CASSQVQMPDSLGYNEQFF,TGTGCCAGCAGCCAAGTTCAGATGCCGGACTCCCTTGGTTACAATGAGCAGTTCTTC
NA,TRBD2,TRBJ2-7,TRBV5-5,CASSLGDGRDEQYF,TGTGCCAGCAGCTTGGGGGACGGGAGGGACGAGCAGTACTTC
NA,NA,TRBJ1-1,TRBV7-2,CASSLAPGLTEAFF,TGTGCCAGCAGCTTAGCCCCAGGGTTGACTGAAGCTTTCTTT
NA,NA,TRBJ1-5,TRBV19,CASSRAGFGNQPQHF,TGTGCCAGTAGTAGGGCAGGATTCGGCAATCAGCCCCAGCATTTT
NA,TRBD2,TRBJ2-7,TRBV7-8,CASSTLAGPYEQYF,TGTGCCAGCAGCACACTAGCGGGCCCCTACGAGCAGTACTTC
NA,TRBD1,TRBJ2-7,TRBV18,CASSTGQELWEQYF,TGTGCCAGCTCAACGGGACAGGAGCTGTGGGAGCAGTACTTC
once,NA,TRBJ1-4,TRBV7-9,CASSLDTVGGEKLFF,TGTGCCAGCAGCTTAGATACGGTCGGGGGTGAAAAACTGTTTTTT
NA,NA,TRBJ2-3,TRBV27,CPTDTQYF,TGTCCCACAGATACGCAGTATTTT